Shown below are 15 T cell receptor beta chains from a single sample sequenced in a study of cytomegalovirus exposure and HLA in healthy donors. It was with 60 Vbeta and 13 Jbeta primers that the PCR ran. Sequenced by immunoSEQ multiplex PCR; TCRdb stores in-frame clones only, minus some. The repertoire consists of some 110,000 clones, with approximately 80% occurring once and the leading ten covering around 0.95%. The sequencing sample was made of PBMCs. The receptors stem from a woman in her twenties or thirties in good health and CMV-seronegative.

The V and J genes are TRBV4-3 and TRBJ1-6; TRBD1 is a possible D gene (6 bases). From germline, CDR1 is LGHNA and CDR2 YSLEER. This CDR3 has 14 residues. Trimming stripped 3 bases from V and 6 bases from J, with 9 bases between. CDR3 residues: CASSQTGFNSPLHF. As DNA, the CDR3 is TGCGCCAGCAGCCAGACAGGATTTAATTCACCCCTCCACTTT.

The genes are TRBV14 and TRBJ1-1, with D unclear. V was trimmed by 0 bases and J by 4 bases, leaving 18 bases between them. This CDR3 is 17 amino acids long. Per the germline V gene, CDR1 is SGHDN and CDR2 is FVKESK. As DNA, the CDR3 is TGTGCCAGCAGCCAAGAGGGTTTCCGGCTTGCGGCCACTGAAGCTTTCTTT. This gives the protein CASSQEGFRLAATEAFF.

J is TRBJ2-1 and V is TRBV5-1; 7 bases map to TRBD2. Trimming took 5 bases from V and 2 from J; bases not matched to a gene: 7. The CDR3 is made up of 15 amino acids. From germline, CDR1 is SGHRS and CDR2 YFSETQ. The CDR3 loop is CASRPSGAAYNEQFF. The CDR3 bases are TGCGCCAGCAGACCAAGCGGGGCCGCCTACAATGAGCAGTTCTTC.

The genes are TRBV7-6 and TRBJ2-1; 7 nucleotides match TRBD1. The CDR3 is 14 amino acids. J was trimmed by 8 bases and V by 6 bases; bases with no gene match: 10. Germline V gene data show CDR1 as SGHVS and CDR2 as FNYEAQ. The CDR3 coding sequence is TGTGCCAGCAGTACAGGGGTCCGAGACTATGAGCAGTTCTTC. Encoded protein: CASSTGVRDYEQFF.

The sample holds one count of this clone. This rearrangement joins TRBV5-6 to TRBJ1-2; the D is unclear. V gave up 2 bases and J gave up 10 bases, with 9 bases separating them. Germline V gene data show CDR1 as SGHDT and CDR2 as YYEEEE. CDR3 size: 11 residues. The CDR3 loop is CASSFGQIYTF. The CDR3 region has the DNA TGTGCCAGCAGCTTTGGGCAGATCTACACCTTC. Looking up the rest from reference TRBV5-6 and TRBJ1-2 gives the full variable domain: DAGVTQSPTHLIKTRGQQVTLRCSPKSGHDTVSWYQQALGQGPQFIFQYYEEEERQRGNFPDRFSGHQFPNYSSELNVNALLLGDSALYLCASSFGQIYTFGSGTRLTVV.

This chain links TRBV5-1 with TRBJ1-4; 7 bases agree with TRBD1. Germline assignment: CDR1 SGHRS and CDR2 YFSETQ. V lost 4 bases and J lost 3; bases outside the gene matches: 6. The length of the CDR3 is 15 residues. This chain's CDR3 is CASSDRQGANEKLFF. The CDR3, as DNA: TGCGCCAGCAGCGATAGACAGGGCGCTAATGAAAAACTGTTTTTT.

J is TRBJ1-3 and V is TRBV7-9; possibly TRBD1 for D (6 bases). Germline V gene lookup returns CDR1 SEHNR and CDR2 FQNEAQ (reference sequence). CDR3 length equals 16 residues. Trimming cost V 4 bases and J 2 bases, with 15 bases left between them. This CDR3 reads CASSSQGLVTGNTIYF. The CDR3 nucleotides are TGTGCCAGCAGCTCACAGGGTCTCGTTACTGGAAACACCATATATTTT.

The chain links TRBV5-1 to TRBJ1-4; TRBD1 agrees at 9 bases. The junction had 6 bases not matched to a gene; V was cut back by 4 bases and J by 5 bases. Germline V CDR1 and CDR2: SGHRS, YFSETQ. The CDR3 runs 15 residues. Here the CDR3 reads CASSRLDRGNEKLFF. The CDR3 DNA is TGCGCCAGCAGCCGGCTCGACAGGGGGAATGAAAAACTGTTTTTT.

This chain joins TRBV30 and TRBJ1-1, with 8 positions matching TRBD1. Trimming removed 0 bases from V and 5 bases from J; junction bases left unmatched: 8. This CDR3 comprises 15 residues. Germline-derived CDR1 and CDR2 are GTSNPN and SVGIG (reference sequence). As DNA, the CDR3 is TGTGCCTGGAGTGTTAGACAGGGGATTAGGACTGAAGCTTTCTTT. Translated: CAWSVRQGIRTEAFF. The full variable domain, in which reference TRBV30 and TRBJ1-1 provide the parts outside the CDR3, is SQTIHQWPATLVQPVGSPLSLECTVEGTSNPNLYWYRQAAGRGLQLLFYSVGIGQISSEVPQNLSASRPQDRQFILSSKKLLLSDSGFYLCAWSVRQGIRTEAFFGQGTRLTVV.

The chain is built from TRBV19 and TRBJ2-5; 7 nucleotides agree with TRBD2. The germline V gene encodes CDR1 LNHDA and CDR2 SQIVND (reference sequence). After removal of 1 base from V and 1 base from J, the junction contained 3 bases not matched to a gene. CDR3 length: 15 residues. CDR3 bases: TGTGCCAGTAGTATAGTGGCTAGCGGCCAAGAGACCCAGTACTTC. Amino acid sequence: CASSIVASGQETQYF.

V is TRBV30 and J is TRBJ1-1; D is undetermined. The length of the CDR3 is 13 residues. Germline assignment: CDR1 GTSNPN and CDR2 SVGIG (reference sequence). V lost 2 bases and J 1 base, leaving 8 bases between the germline ends. The CDR3 DNA reads as TGTGCCTGGAGTACCCAGGCGAACACTGAAGCTTTCTTT. It is translated as CAWSTQANTEAFF.

In its sample, this clone was seen once. This chain joins TRBV19 and TRBJ1-5; the match to TRBD1 covers 7 bases. V dropped 8 bases and J dropped 7; count of bases not matched to a gene: 23. CDR3 size: 18 residues. The germline V gene has CDR1 LNHDA and CDR2 SQIVND (reference sequence). In DNA form, the CDR3 reads TGTGCCAGTGAGGCTTTTCAGGGGGTATCGCCCCTTTGGCAGCCCCAGCATTTT. Encoded protein: CASEAFQGVSPLWQPQHF.

As to this clone: Other nucleotide sequences from this sample produce the same CDR3. The chain uses TRBV7-2 and TRBJ2-5; D may be TRBD2 (5 bases). V was clipped by 1 base and J by 2 bases, with 5 bases between them. The CDR3 is made up of 13 amino acids. Looked up from germline, CDR1 is SGHTA and CDR2 is FQGNSA. CDR3 nucleotide sequence: TGTGCCAGCAGCTTAGGACTACAAGAGACCCAGTACTTC. Its translation: CASSLGLQETQYF.

The gene calls are TRBV10-3 and TRBJ1-5; a possible D gene is TRBD1 (6 bases). CDR1 ENHRY and CDR2 SYGVKD come from the germline V gene. The CDR3 contains 14 residues. The germline V and J ends were trimmed by 5 bases and 1 base, with 9 bases remaining between them. Written as DNA, the CDR3 is TGTGCCATCAGTTCAGGGGCGAGCAATCAGCCCCAGCATTTT. Its protein is CAISSGASNQPQHF.

The chain recombines TRBV5-1 with TRBJ1-6; tentative D call: TRBD1 (6 bases). Germline V gene lookup returns CDR1 SGHRS and CDR2 YFSETQ. The CDR3 runs to 13 residues. With 4 bases removed from V and 7 bases from J, the gap between germline ends came to 9 bases. CDR3 sequence: CASSAQGNSPLHF. The CDR3 DNA reads as TGCGCCAGCAGCGCGCAGGGGAATTCACCCCTCCACTTT.